This TCR beta chain comes out of a study of T cell responses to AZD1222 COVID-19 vaccine. This clone was recorded once. Data came from immunoSEQ multiplex PCR; TCRdb stores just in-frame clones and leaves some out. Among roughly 130,000 clones listed, around 90% were seen once. The CDR3 loop spans 16 amino acids. Between the trimmed V and J ends, which lost 1 base and 4 bases, there was a span of 16 bases. The germline CDR1 and CDR2 sequences are LNHNV and YYDKDF (reference sequence). The specimen comprised peripheral blood, sampled on day 0 of AZD1222 vaccination. The TCR originated in an adult in good health. J is TRBJ2-5 and V is TRBV15, with D perhaps matching TRBD2 (6 bases). The CDR3 DNA reads TGTGCCACCAGCAGAGGGCCCCTCCGGGGGACAGAGACCCAGTACTTC. Its protein product is CATSRGPLRGTETQYF.